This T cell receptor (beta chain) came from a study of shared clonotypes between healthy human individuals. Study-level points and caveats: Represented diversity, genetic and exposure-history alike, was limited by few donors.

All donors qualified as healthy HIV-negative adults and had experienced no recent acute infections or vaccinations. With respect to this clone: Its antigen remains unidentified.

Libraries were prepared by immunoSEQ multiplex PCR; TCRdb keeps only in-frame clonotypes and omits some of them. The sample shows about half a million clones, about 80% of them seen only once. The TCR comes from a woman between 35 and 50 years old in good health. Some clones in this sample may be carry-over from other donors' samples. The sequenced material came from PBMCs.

In nucleotides, the CDR3 is TGTGCCAGCTCACCGGAGTTAGCGGGAGGGCAAGAGACCCAGTACTTC. It yields the protein CASSPELAGGQETQYF. This rearrangement joins TRBV18 to TRBJ2-5, with TRBD2 matching over 11 bases. This CDR3 contains 16 residues. With V trimmed by 3 bases and J by 2 bases, 5 bases remained unmatched. Germline V CDR1 and CDR2: KGHSH, LQKENI.